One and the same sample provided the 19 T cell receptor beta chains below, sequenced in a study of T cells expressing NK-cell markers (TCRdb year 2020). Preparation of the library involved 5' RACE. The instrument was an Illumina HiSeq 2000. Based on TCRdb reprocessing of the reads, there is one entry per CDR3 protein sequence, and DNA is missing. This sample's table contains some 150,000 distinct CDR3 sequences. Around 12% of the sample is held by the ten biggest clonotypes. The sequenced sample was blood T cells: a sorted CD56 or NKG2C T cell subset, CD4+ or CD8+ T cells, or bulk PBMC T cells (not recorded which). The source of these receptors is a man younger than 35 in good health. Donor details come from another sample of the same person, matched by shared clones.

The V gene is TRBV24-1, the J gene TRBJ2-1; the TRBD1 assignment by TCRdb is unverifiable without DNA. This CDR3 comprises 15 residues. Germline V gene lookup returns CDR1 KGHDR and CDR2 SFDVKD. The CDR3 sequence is CATSGPQTAYNEQFF.

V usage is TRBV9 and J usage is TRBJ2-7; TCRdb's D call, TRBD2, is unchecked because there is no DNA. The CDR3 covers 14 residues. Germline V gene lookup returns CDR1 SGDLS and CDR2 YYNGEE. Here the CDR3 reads CASTQAGGSYEQYF.

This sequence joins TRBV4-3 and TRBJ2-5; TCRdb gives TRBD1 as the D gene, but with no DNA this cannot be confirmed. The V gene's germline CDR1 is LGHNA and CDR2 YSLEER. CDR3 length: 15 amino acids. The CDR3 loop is CASSQDVGGYETQYF.

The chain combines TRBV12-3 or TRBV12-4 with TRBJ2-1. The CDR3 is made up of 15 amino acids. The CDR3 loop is CASSSDTGAGNEQFF.

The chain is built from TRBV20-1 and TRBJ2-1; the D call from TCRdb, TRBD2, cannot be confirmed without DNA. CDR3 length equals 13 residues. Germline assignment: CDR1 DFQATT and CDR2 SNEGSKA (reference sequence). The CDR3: CSASLAGGNEQFF.

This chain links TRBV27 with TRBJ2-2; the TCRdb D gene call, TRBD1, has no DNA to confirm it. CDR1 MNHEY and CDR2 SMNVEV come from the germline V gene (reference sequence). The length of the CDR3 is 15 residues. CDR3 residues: CASSPLPGVGGELFF.

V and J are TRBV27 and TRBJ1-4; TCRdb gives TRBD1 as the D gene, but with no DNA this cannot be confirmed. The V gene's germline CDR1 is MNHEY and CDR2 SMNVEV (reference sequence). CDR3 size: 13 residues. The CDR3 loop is CASSSSLGAELFF. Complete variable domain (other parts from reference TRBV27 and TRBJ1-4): EAQVTQNPRYLITVTGKKLTVTCSQNMNHEYMSWYRQDPGLGLRQIYYSMNVEVTDKGDVPEGYKVSRKEKRNFPLILESPSPNQTSLYFCASSSSLGAELFFGSGTQLSVL.

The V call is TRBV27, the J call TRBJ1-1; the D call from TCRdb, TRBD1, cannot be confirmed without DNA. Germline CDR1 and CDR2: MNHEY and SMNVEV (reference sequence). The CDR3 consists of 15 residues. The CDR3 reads CASSFQDRWDTEAFF.

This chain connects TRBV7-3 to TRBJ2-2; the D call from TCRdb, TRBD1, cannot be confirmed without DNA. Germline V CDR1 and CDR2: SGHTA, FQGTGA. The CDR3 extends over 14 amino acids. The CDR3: CASSSLGGVGELFF. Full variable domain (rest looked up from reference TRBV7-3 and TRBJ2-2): GAGVSQTPSNKVTEKGKYVELRCDPISGHTALYWYRQSLGQGPEFLIYFQGTGAADDSGLPNDRFFAVRPEGSVSTLKIQRTERGDSAVYLCASSSLGGVGELFFGEGSRLTVL.

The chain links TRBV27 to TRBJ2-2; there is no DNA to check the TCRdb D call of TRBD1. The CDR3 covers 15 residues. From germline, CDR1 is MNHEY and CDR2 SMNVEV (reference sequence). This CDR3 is CASSSYTSDRGELFF.

The chain's CDR3 is CASRISHVHGLLAGLIPDTQYF. This chain uses TRBV23-1 with TRBJ2-3; TCRdb outputs TRBD2, but without DNA this stays unchecked. TRBV23-1 is assigned to the ORF class and has an uncertain function. The CDR3 has 22 amino acids.

CDR3 residues: CASSLTGGAWLFF. The chain joins TRBV6-2 or TRBV6-3 to TRBJ2-2; the TCRdb D gene call, TRBD1, has no DNA to confirm it. The length of the CDR3 is 13 residues. Germline V gene lookup returns CDR1 MNHEY and CDR2 SVGEGT.

CDR3 in amino acids: CSVEEWGMNTEAFF. The V gene is TRBV29-1, the J gene TRBJ1-1; TCRdb proposes TRBD1, but this gene call is untestable without DNA. Germline V gives CDR1 SQVTM, CDR2 ANQGSEA. This CDR3 spans 14 amino acids.

The CDR3 is CSASLAGGPDEQFF. The chain joins TRBV20-1 to TRBJ2-1; the D gene TCRdb calls, TRBD2, cannot be checked with no DNA. Germline V gene lookup returns CDR1 DFQATT and CDR2 SNEGSKA (reference sequence). The CDR3 contains 14 residues.

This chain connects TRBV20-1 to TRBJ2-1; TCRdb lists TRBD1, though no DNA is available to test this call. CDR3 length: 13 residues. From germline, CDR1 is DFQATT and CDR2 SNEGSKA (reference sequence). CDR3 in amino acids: CSPLWGEYNEQFF.

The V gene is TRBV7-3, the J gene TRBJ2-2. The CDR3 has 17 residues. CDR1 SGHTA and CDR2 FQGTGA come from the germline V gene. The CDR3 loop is CASSLHKASLNTGELFF. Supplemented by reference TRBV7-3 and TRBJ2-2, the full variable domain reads GAGVSQTPSNKVTEKGKYVELRCDPISGHTALYWYRQSLGQGPEFLIYFQGTGAADDSGLPNDRFFAVRPEGSVSTLKIQRTERGDSAVYLCASSLHKASLNTGELFFGEGSRLTVL.

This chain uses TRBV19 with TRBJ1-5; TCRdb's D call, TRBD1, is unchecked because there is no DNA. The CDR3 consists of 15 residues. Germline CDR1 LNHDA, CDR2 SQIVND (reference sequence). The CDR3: CASSDTGSSNQPQHF.

The CDR3 here is CASSLEGQIYNEQFF. J is TRBJ2-1 and V is TRBV5-1; absent DNA, TCRdb's TRBD2 call cannot be checked. CDR3 length: 15 residues. Per germline, CDR1 SGHRS and CDR2 YFSETQ.

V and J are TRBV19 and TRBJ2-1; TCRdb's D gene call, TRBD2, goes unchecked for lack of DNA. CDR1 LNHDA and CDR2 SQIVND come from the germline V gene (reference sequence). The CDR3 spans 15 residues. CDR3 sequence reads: CASRLAGGNYNEQFF. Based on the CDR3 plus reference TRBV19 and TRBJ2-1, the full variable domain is DGGITQSPKYLFRKEGQNVTLSCEQNLNHDAMYWYRQDPGQGLRLIYYSQIVNDFQKGDIAEGYSVSREKKESFPLTVTSAQKNPTAFYLCASRLAGGNYNEQFFGPGTRLTVL.